These 6 T cell receptor beta chains were sequenced from one sample in a study of Graves' ophthalmopathy and Graves' hyperthyroidism. Transcripts of RNA were the source for amplifying TCR beta CDR3 regions. Second-round multiplex PCR came after first-round RT-PCR with HTBI primers. TCRdb passed the multiplex PCR reads through MiXCR, listing each CDR3 protein once. The sample consists of roughly 610,000 distinct CDR3 sequences, 20% to 25% of them appearing once. Sample: peripheral blood. These receptors were collected from a woman under 30 with stable Graves' hyperthyroidism. Some clones in this sample may be carry-over from other donors' samples.

CDR3 nucleotide sequence: TGTGCCAGCATATTTCAAGGGGGAACTGAAGCTTTCTTT. This codes for CASIFQGGTEAFF. V gene TRBV12-3 or TRBV12-4 combines with J gene TRBJ1-1, with a possible D match to TRBD1 (6 bases). The V end was cut by 7 bases, the J end by 5 bases, with 14 bases between. The CDR3 length is 13 residues.

V is TRBV28 and J is TRBJ1-2; 10 nucleotides match TRBD1. Germline values: CDR1 MDHEN, CDR2 SYDVKM. The V and J ends lost 6 bases and 6 bases, in that order; junction bases with no gene match: 1. This CDR3 is built from 12 residues. The DNA for the CDR3 is TGTGCCAGCAGAGACAGGGGGCATGGCTACACCTTC. Its translation: CASRDRGHGYTF.

This clonotype has just a few counts. The chain joins TRBV2 to TRBJ1-1; 9 bases fit TRBD1. This CDR3 is 14 amino acids long. CDR1 and CDR2 from the germline V gene are SNHLY and FYNNEI. Trimming at V came to 4 bases and at J to 7 bases, leaving 7 bases not matched to a gene. The CDR3 DNA follows: TGTGCCAGCAGTGCAACCGGGACAGGGATTGAAGCTTTCTTT. Its protein is CASSATGTGIEAFF.

The chain employs TRBV12-3 or TRBV12-4 and TRBJ1-2, with 10 bases fitting TRBD1. V was clipped by 5 bases and J by 8 bases; unmatched bases: 11. This CDR3 is built from 15 residues. The CDR3: CASSPITGTGEGYTF. The CDR3 nucleotides are TGTGCCAGCAGTCCAATTACCGGGACAGGGGAAGGCTACACCTTC.

There are many counts of this clonotype. The chain links TRBV4-1 to TRBJ2-7; tentatively, D is TRBD1 (6 bases). V dropped 1 base and J dropped 6 bases, with 16 bases sitting between them. There are 15 residues in the CDR3. Germline CDR1 is MGHRA and CDR2 is YSYEKL. CDR3 DNA: TGCGCCAGCAGCCAAGGGGTAGGGGGAATAGGCGAGCAGTACTTC. Its protein is CASSQGVGGIGEQYF.

This clonotype has a handful of counts. The gene calls are TRBV9 and TRBJ2-7; D is uncertain. The V end lost 2 bases, the J end lost 0 bases, and 9 bases lay between the germline ends. This CDR3 has 14 residues. Germline CDR1 reads SGDLS; CDR2 reads YYNGEE. CDR3 bases: TGTGCCAGCAGCGTCTCCCGAGCCTCCTACGAGCAGTACTTC. Its translation: CASSVSRASYEQYF.